This T cell receptor beta chain was documented in a study of shared clonotypes between healthy human individuals (dated by TCRdb to between 2020 and 2021). Concerning the study at large: The cohort comprised a couple of women and a few men aged 18 to 49 years. For each donor, CD4 naive and CD4 memory were each given three plates, CD8 naive was given two plates, and CD8 memory was given one plate. To estimate repertoire size and how much clonotype sharing occurs between individuals, the study deeply sequenced the blood TCR repertoires of several healthy adults. Different laboratories and diverse techniques were used to prepare libraries and sequence TCR repertoires, to increase sequencing depth and limit assay-specific biases. Between about 0.85 and 8.9 billion PBMCs per donor were obtained by leukapheresis.

Note on this clone: Its antigen is still unknown. No much larger clonotype is one base removed from it; base qualities were not supplied.

What the work shows at the level of the full study, not this receptor alone: Based on pairwise subsampling, the degree of clonotype sharing among donors was expected to be affected by sequencing depth. Sampling was restricted to blood, and TCR repertoires in tissues likely differ from the TCR repertoires found in blood. Larger estimated clonotype richness was generally found for naive subsets than for memory subsets. Because the study included a small number of donors, the genetic and exposure-history diversity represented was limited. Sharing across several donors was observed for approximately 5% of naive CD4, 3% to 3.5% of naive CD8, 2% to 2.5% of memory CD4, and around 0.4% of memory CD8 clonotypes. Even with the large sequencing depth, rarefaction of the sorted-subset datasets indicated that sequencing was incomplete. Compared with non-shared clonotypes, the clonotypes found in all four sorted-subset donors had higher generation probabilities.

Trimming takes 2 bases from V and 5 bases from J, and the germline ends sit 6 bases apart. Measured from the cysteine to the phenylalanine, the CDR3 is 13 residues long. The entry retains the CDR3 DNA only, 39 bases that are in frame from base 1. The germline V gene sets CDR1 to SNHLY and CDR2 to FYNNEI. Donors were healthy HIV-negative adults with no recently reported acute infections or vaccinations. All donors were Caucasian adults living in Nashville, Tennessee, USA. CD4+ T cells were enriched through magnetic negative selection, after which naive cells were positively selected on CD45RA and the remaining negative fraction served as the memory subset. Blood was collected by leukapheresis, and PBMCs were isolated by Ficoll-Histopaque density gradient centrifugation and then cryopreserved in liquid nitrogen vapor phase. Analytical flow cytometry was used to check the purity and quantity of every magnetically sorted T cell population. Each sorted fraction had its genomic DNA isolated and then quantified by UV absorbance on a Nanodrop 2000c.

TCR CDR3 regions were amplified from genomic DNA by multiplex PCR using the deep immunoSEQ assay. Genomic DNA extracted from each cell subset was distributed evenly over all wells of several immunoSEQ 96-well plates, and each plate served as one replicate. For sorted subsets, roughly 200 ng genomic DNA, equal to tens of thousands of T cell genomes, was loaded into each replicate PCR. The purified libraries were quantified using a Qubit 3.0 fluorometer, sized with a Bioanalyzer 2100, and then quantified again using the KAPA Library Quantification kit. Every immunoSEQ 96-well plate was sequenced on a dedicated single-read 150-cycle Illumina NextSeq 550 flow cell. The source study handled its data this way. Because the immunoSEQ output included only junctional sequences and no quality scores, the filtering could not be the same as the filtering used for full-length reads. To assign V/J genes and CDR3, sequences were annotated against IMGT germline references using PyIR, a Python wrapper for IgBLAST v1.9. Reads with weak V/J assignments (E-value above 1e-6), missing CDR3, stop codons, out-of-frame junctions, or ambiguous translated residues were removed. A V3J clonotype was defined by an identical inferred V gene, J gene, and CDR3 amino acid sequence. The percentage overlap between two repertoires was calculated by dividing the number of shared unique clonotypes by the size of the smaller repertoire. Repertoire richness was assessed with RTK rarefaction, the Chao1 estimator, and Recon v2.1 estimates of unobserved clonotypes. OLGA was used to compute generation probabilities for all TCRbeta clonotypes that the gDNA method yielded from four donors. As stored in TCRdb, this immuneACCESS dataset retains in-frame rearrangements with V and J assigned. A fraction of the clones does not appear; measured against another copy, unresolved V genes explain less than half of the discrepancy, and the remainder lacks a known reason. The D gene and trimming were derived from the DNA, and the V and J assignments and clone size from that table. This sample gives 640,000 or so clones in total; about two thirds of them show up just once. The ten largest account for approximately 2% of the sample.

The TCR comes from a woman aged 25 to 45 in good health. Sequencing was carried out using memory CD4+ T cells sorted from blood. The cell subset or site label, as the study defines it: CD45RA-negative fraction. The chain was built from TRBV2 and TRBJ2-2; there is no confident call for the D gene. The CDR3 region has the sequence CASSERKTGELFF. At the DNA level, the sequence is TGTGCCAGCAGTGAACGGAAGACCGGGGAGCTGTTTTTT.